This T cell receptor (beta chain) was retrieved from a study of Ad26.COV2.S vaccination and SARS-CoV-2 variants. Method: immunoSEQ multiplex PCR; TCRdb's copy keeps in-frame clones and lacks some. In the table there are 350,000 to 450,000 clones, approximately 90% of which are singletons. Looked up from germline, CDR1 is SGHTA and CDR2 is FQGNSA. The length of the CDR3 is 17 residues. Germline trimming cut 0 bases from V and 4 bases from J; bases unmatched to any gene: 6. Sample: peripheral blood, taken after recovery from COVID-19. The clonotype was recovered from a human donor who had recovered from COVID-19. This chain links TRBV7-2 with TRBJ1-2, with TRBD1 identical over 12 bases. The CDR3 nucleotides are TGTGCCAGCAGCTTAGCGCTAAGGGACAGGGGGCTCTATGGCTACACCTTC. Protein product: CASSLALRDRGLYGYTF.